These 13 T cell receptor beta chains were all obtained from the same sample, sequenced in a study of blood T cell repertoires in COVID-19. Using immunoSEQ multiplex PCR, the repertoire was profiled, and TCRdb retains in-frame clones only, with some absent. The sample has some 100,000 clones; roughly 90% are singletons. Sequencing was performed on peripheral blood. These receptors were collected from an older man with acute or convalescent COVID-19.

The rearrangement links TRBV27 to TRBJ2-2; D remains ambiguous. CDR3 length equals 14 residues. Germline assignment: CDR1 MNHEY and CDR2 SMNVEV (reference sequence). The V end lost 0 bases, the J end lost 5 bases, and 7 bases lay between the germline ends. CDR3 in DNA: TGTGCCAGCAGTTTATCCAGTTCTACCGGGGAGCTGTTTTTT. This codes for CASSLSSSTGELFF.

The CDR3 region has the DNA TGTGCCAGCAGCAACAACCGGGACATAGATCAGCCCCAGCATTTT. This codes for CASSNNRDIDQPQHF. The V gene is TRBV21-1, the J gene TRBJ1-5; the tabulated D call, TRBD1, remains unverified against the DNA. TRBV21-1 is annotated as a pseudogene. The CDR3 extends over 15 amino acids.

This chain uses TRBV3-1 (or the pseudogene TRBV3-2) with TRBJ1-2; 10 nucleotides line up with TRBD1. V was pared by 2 bases and J by 7 bases, with 4 bases of the junction left unmatched. The CDR3 extends over 14 amino acids. CDR1 and CDR2 from the germline V gene are LGHDT and YNNKEL (reference sequence). The CDR3 nucleotides are TGTGCCAGCAGCCAAACGCGACAGGGGGCTGGCTACACCTTC. Translation gives CASSQTRQGAGYTF.

The V gene is TRBV18, the J gene TRBJ2-2; no reliable D call. The CDR3 consists of 13 residues. The germline V gene encodes CDR1 KGHSH and CDR2 LQKENI. Trimming stripped 5 bases from V and 0 bases from J, with 4 bases between. Here the CDR3 DNA reads TGTGCCAGCTCAACAGCGAACACCGGGGAGCTGTTTTTT. Translating it yields CASSTANTGELFF.

The V call is TRBV10-1, the J call TRBJ1-6, with 7 bases identical to TRBD1. Germline loops: CDR1 WNHNN, CDR2 SYGVQD (reference sequence). V was pared by 2 bases and J by 10 bases, with 5 bases of the junction left unmatched. The CDR3 is made up of 14 amino acids. The CDR3 spells CASSEGQGGSPLHF. The CDR3 DNA follows: TGCGCCAGCAGTGAGGGCCAGGGGGGATCACCCCTCCACTTT.

The chain combines TRBV6-5 with TRBJ1-1; D is perhaps TRBD1 (6 bases). The V and J ends lost 6 bases and 7 bases respectively, with 12 bases between them. CDR1 and CDR2 (germline): MNHEY, SVGAGI. The CDR3 contains 12 residues. CDR3 sequence reads: CASRYQGNEAFF. DNA for the CDR3: TGTGCCAGCAGATATCAGGGGAATGAAGCTTTCTTT.

V is TRBV5-4 and J is TRBJ1-1; weak D call: TRBD1 (5 bases). Germline V gene sequence: CDR1 SGHNT, CDR2 YYREEE (reference sequence). The V end lost 3 bases, the J end lost 4 bases, and 7 bases lay between the germline ends. The CDR3 spans 12 residues. CDR3 amino acids: CASSSGPTEAFF. CDR3 nucleotides: TGTGCCAGCAGCTCAGGGCCCACTGAAGCTTTCTTT.

The rearrangement joins TRBV6-5 to TRBJ1-5, with TRBD1 matching 9 bases. With V trimmed by 6 bases and J by 3 bases, 6 bases remained unmatched. CDR3 length equals 15 residues. Germline V lookup: CDR1 MNHEY, CDR2 SVGAGI. The CDR3 region has the DNA TGTGCCAGCAGCATGACAGGGGGACACAATCAGCCCCAGCATTTT. Residues: CASSMTGGHNQPQHF.

The chain is built from TRBV11-2 and TRBJ1-3; no firm D call. V gave up 5 bases and J gave up 0 bases, with 11 bases separating them. Germline CDR1 and CDR2: SGHAT and FQNNGV. The length of the CDR3 is 15 residues. CDR3 coding DNA: TGTGCCAGCAGCCTAGGACTTTACTCTGGAAACACCATATATTTT. Translation: CASSLGLYSGNTIYF.

The J gene is TRBJ2-7, the V gene TRBV5-4, with 9 bases lining up with TRBD1. The J segment lost 0 bases and the V segment lost 3 bases, leaving 4 bases of the junction unmatched. The length of the CDR3 is 15 residues. The V gene's germline CDR1 is SGHNT and CDR2 YYREEE (reference sequence). CDR3 bases: TGTGCCAGCAGCTGGACAGGGGTGACCTCCTACGAGCAGTACTTC. Its protein is CASSWTGVTSYEQYF. Full variable domain (missing parts from reference TRBV5-4 and TRBJ2-7): ETGVTQSPTHLIKTRGQQVTLRCSSQSGHNTVSWYQQALGQGPQFIFQYYREEENGRGNFPPRFSGLQFPNYSSELNVNALELDDSALYLCASSWTGVTSYEQYFGPGTRLTVT.

This chain uses TRBV2 with TRBJ1-3; D call uncertain. This CDR3 has 15 amino acids. The germline CDR1 and CDR2 sequences are SNHLY and FYNNEI. Trimming left V 7 bases short and J 0 bases short, with 13 bases between. DNA of the CDR3: TGTGCCAGCAAACCCCCAGGTAGCTCTGGAAACACCATATATTTT. Its translation: CASKPPGSSGNTIYF.

The chain combines TRBV21-1 with TRBJ1-1; the tabulated D call, TRBD1, remains unverified against the DNA. TRBV21-1 constitutes a pseudogene. The CDR3 contains 14 residues. The CDR3 loop reads CASSTGKGHTEAFF. As DNA, the CDR3 is TGTGCCAGCAGCACAGGGAAGGGGCACACTGAAGCTTTCTTT.

The chain joins TRBV7-9 to TRBJ1-1; D ambiguous. The CDR3 covers 13 residues. Trimming stripped 2 bases from V and 6 bases from J, with 10 bases between. Germline values: CDR1 SEHNR, CDR2 FQNEAQ (reference sequence). CDR3 coding DNA: TGTGCCAGCAGCTTACGGGAATTCTCTGAAGCTTTCTTT. This gives the protein CASSLREFSEAFF. The full variable domain, its missing parts supplied by reference TRBV7-9 and TRBJ1-1, is DTGVSQNPRHKITKRGQNVTFRCDPISEHNRLYWYRQTLGQGPEFLTYFQNEAQLEKSRLLSDRFSAERPKGSFSTLEIQRTEQGDSAMYLCASSLREFSEAFFGQGTRLTVV.